These 12 T cell receptor beta chains originate from one sample sequenced in a study of T-cell reconstitution after alpha-beta-depleted transplantation in children. Library preparation (for TCRbeta) was performed with unique molecular identifiers. Each CDR3 protein is one row after TCRdb ran MiXCR on the PCR reads. The table shows approximately 430,000 distinct CDR3 sequences, with roughly 15% occurring only once. This specimen consisted of PBMCs, mostly from graft donor cells, obtained 360 days after TCRalphabeta/CD19-depleted stem cell transplant. All receptors derive from a boy younger than two who had a stem cell transplant for Wiskott-Aldrich syndrome, so the T cells may come from the graft donor.

The chain recombines TRBV20-1 with TRBJ2-7; 11 bases map to TRBD2. The germline CDR1 and CDR2 sequences are DFQATT and SNEGSKA (reference sequence). This CDR3 contains 16 residues. After removal of 2 bases from V and 3 bases from J, the junction contained 9 bases not matched to a gene. CDR3 loop: CSARRGRTSGSYEQYF. DNA for the CDR3: TGCAGTGCTAGAAGGGGACGAACTAGCGGGAGCTACGAGCAGTACTTC.

A few counts support this clonotype. The chain has TRBV20-1 and TRBJ1-1; no clear D. The CDR3 sequence is 13 residues long. The germline gives CDR1 DFQATT, CDR2 SNEGSKA (reference sequence). The V end was cut by 6 bases, the J end by 5 bases, with 16 bases between. CDR3 protein: CSAAGLPGTEAFF. The CDR3, as DNA: TGCAGTGCGGCGGGTCTCCCGGGAACTGAAGCTTTCTTT.

In the case of this clonotype: At one of its ends the junction is not consistent with the germline gene, which may arise from a read error. This chain links TRBV7-8 with TRBJ2-2, with D perhaps TRBD2 (6 bases). Germline CDR1 SGHVS, CDR2 FQNEAQ. The CDR3 loop spans 12 amino acids. DNA of the CDR3: TGCCTAGGAGGGCCGGGAACCGGGGAGCTGTTTTTT. Its translation: CLGGPGTGELFF.

The chain uses TRBV4-1 and TRBJ2-3; D is perhaps TRBD2 (6 bases). Germline loops: CDR1 MGHRA, CDR2 YSYEKL. V lost 2 bases and J 0 bases, leaving 6 bases between the germline ends. This CDR3 is built from 14 residues. The CDR3, as DNA: TGCGCCAGCAGCCAACGGGAGAGCACAGATACGCAGTATTTT. Its protein product is CASSQRESTDTQYF.

The V and J genes are TRBV11-2 and TRBJ2-1, with TRBD2 matching over 9 bases. Germline V gives CDR1 SGHAT, CDR2 FQNNGV. The J segment lost 1 base and the V segment lost 6 bases, leaving 4 bases of the junction unmatched. The CDR3 contains 15 residues. The CDR3 bases are TGTGCCAGCAGAAGACTAGCGGCATCCTACAATGAGCAGTTCTTC. The encoded protein is CASRRLAASYNEQFF.

In its sample, this clonotype was seen a few times. The genes are TRBV7-8 and TRBJ1-1; D gene unclear. The CDR3 sequence is 13 residues long. Trimming pared 3 bases from V and 3 bases from J, leaving 8 bases between. CDR1 and CDR2 (germline): SGHVS, FQNEAQ. The CDR3 coding sequence is TGTGCCAGCAGCTTTAAACGATACACTGAAGCTTTCTTT. Its protein is CASSFKRYTEAFF.

This clonotype was counted between two and nine times. The V call is TRBV4-3, the J call TRBJ2-1; D is possibly TRBD1 or TRBD2 (5 bases each). Trimming shortened V by 1 base and J by 7 bases, and 14 bases separated the two germline ends. The germline gives CDR1 LGHNA, CDR2 YSLEER. The length of the CDR3 is 15 residues. CDR3 sequence: CASSQGLGWGNEQFF. The CDR3 DNA sequence: TGCGCCAGCAGCCAAGGATTGGGGTGGGGGAATGAGCAGTTCTTC.

This CDR3 reads CSAPRDSNEQFF. CDR3 in DNA: TGCAGTGCTCCCCGGGACTCCAATGAGCAGTTCTTC. The genes are TRBV20-1 and TRBJ2-1, with D perhaps matching TRBD2 (6 bases). The CDR3 totals 12 residues. The germline gives CDR1 DFQATT, CDR2 SNEGSKA (reference sequence). The V gene lost 5 bases and the J gene lost 6 bases, with 11 bases spanning the gap.

The chain uses TRBV20-1 and TRBJ2-5, with D possibly TRBD1 on 6 matching bases. V lost 4 bases and J 8 bases, leaving 11 bases between the germline ends. Germline V gene sequence: CDR1 DFQATT, CDR2 SNEGSKA (reference sequence). This CDR3 is 11 amino acids long. CDR3 in amino acids: CSAKQGATQYF. The DNA for the CDR3 is TGCAGTGCTAAACAGGGTGCCACCCAGTACTTC.

This clonotype was counted a few times. J is TRBJ2-3 and V is TRBV2, with D tentatively TRBD2 (7 bases). V shed 2 bases and J shed 0 bases, with 18 bases lying between them. Germline values: CDR1 SNHLY, CDR2 FYNNEI. CDR3 length: 18 residues. The CDR3 DNA reads as TGTGCCAGCAGTGAAAGTACGGGGGCGCGGGGGAGCACAGATACGCAGTATTTT. It is translated as CASSESTGARGSTDTQYF.

This clonotype was recorded at least ten times. The chain links TRBV7-9 to TRBJ2-1, with D maybe TRBD2 (6 bases). CDR3 length: 15 amino acids. The V gene's germline CDR1 is SEHNR and CDR2 FQNEAQ (reference sequence). Trimming cost V 2 bases and J 3 bases, with 11 bases left between them. CDR3 amino acids: CASSLRLANYNEQFF. CDR3 sequence (DNA): TGTGCCAGCAGCTTACGTCTAGCGAACTACAATGAGCAGTTCTTC. The full variable domain, its missing parts supplied by reference TRBV7-9 and TRBJ2-1, is DTGVSQNPRHKITKRGQNVTFRCDPISEHNRLYWYRQTLGQGPEFLTYFQNEAQLEKSRLLSDRFSAERPKGSFSTLEIQRTEQGDSAMYLCASSLRLANYNEQFFGPGTRLTVL.

This clonotype has a handful of counts. The chain employs TRBV6-5 and TRBJ2-7, with D tentatively TRBD2 (5 bases). Germline V gene sequence: CDR1 MNHEY, CDR2 SVGAGI. The CDR3 totals 15 residues. The V gene lost 0 bases and the J gene lost 5 bases, with 14 bases spanning the gap. This CDR3 reads CASSYSTGLANEQYF. DNA for the CDR3: TGTGCCAGCAGTTACTCTACTGGGCTAGCTAACGAGCAGTACTTC.